The 5 T cell receptor beta chains listed next were all sequenced from one sample in a study of blood T cells in healthy people across ages. For the second PCR, which ran for about 6 to 11 cycles, a sample-barcoded 5' primer and a J-beta primer mix were used. A single record per CDR3 protein comes from TCRdb applying MiXCR to the 5' RACE reads. The table includes about a million distinct CDR3 sequences, around 54% detected once. Input material: blood. The receptor set was obtained from a woman in her fifties or sixties in good health.

The V call is TRBV6-5, the J call TRBJ1-1; tentatively, D is TRBD1 (5 bases). The CDR3 contains 14 residues. Trimming shortened V by 3 bases and J by 4 bases, and 12 bases separated the two germline ends. Germline lookup yields CDR1 MNHEY and CDR2 SVGAGI. CDR3 sequence: CASSYSRVSTEAFF. DNA for the CDR3: TGTGCCAGCAGTTATTCCAGGGTGAGCACTGAAGCTTTCTTT.

This chain joins TRBV10-3 and TRBJ1-2; D gene unclear. CDR1 is ENHRY, CDR2 SYGVKD, per germline. CDR3 length equals 13 residues. Deletions cut 7 bases from V and 5 bases from J, with 14 bases between. CDR3 sequence (DNA): TGTGCCATCACTCCTGACATTAGGTATGGCTACACCTTC. It yields the protein CAITPDIRYGYTF.

V gene TRBV4-1 combines with J gene TRBJ2-2; the match to TRBD1 covers 9 bases. After removal of 3 bases from V and 7 bases from J, the junction contained 6 bases not matched to a gene. The germline V gene encodes CDR1 MGHRA and CDR2 YSYEKL. The CDR3 sequence is 15 residues long. In DNA, the CDR3 is TGCGCCAGCAGCCATCGGGACAGGGTAGGCGGGGAGCTGTTTTTT. Its protein is CASSHRDRVGGELFF.

The V gene is TRBV28, the J gene TRBJ2-5; 10 nucleotides align to TRBD2. This CDR3 spans 15 amino acids. Trimming removed 3 bases from V and 5 bases from J; junction bases left unmatched: 6. In germline, CDR1 is MDHEN, CDR2 SYDVKM. The CDR3 protein is CASSFLAGGGETQYF. The DNA of the CDR3 is TGTGCCAGCAGTTTTTTAGCGGGGGGTGGTGAGACCCAGTACTTC.

This rearrangement joins TRBV18 to TRBJ2-4; 7 bases are shared with TRBD1. The closer fit of TRBJ2-5 to the DNA end suggests the J call may be wrong. In germline, CDR1 is KGHSH, CDR2 LQKENI. This CDR3 region has 14 residues. The CDR3 bases are TGTGCCAGCTCGCCGACGACAGGGTTGGAGACCCAGTACTTC. Its protein product is CASSPTTGLETQYF.